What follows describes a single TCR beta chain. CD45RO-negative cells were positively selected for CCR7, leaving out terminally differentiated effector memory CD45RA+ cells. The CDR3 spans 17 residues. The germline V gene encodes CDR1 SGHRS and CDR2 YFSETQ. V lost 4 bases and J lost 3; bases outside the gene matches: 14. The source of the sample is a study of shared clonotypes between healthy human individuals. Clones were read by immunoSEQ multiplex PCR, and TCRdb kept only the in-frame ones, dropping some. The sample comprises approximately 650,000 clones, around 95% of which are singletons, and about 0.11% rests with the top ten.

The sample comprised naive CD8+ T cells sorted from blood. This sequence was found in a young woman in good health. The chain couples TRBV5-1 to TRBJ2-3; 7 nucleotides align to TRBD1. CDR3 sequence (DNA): TGCGCCAGCAGCCTCCGGACAGGACGAGGAAGGACAGATACGCAGTATTTT. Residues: CASSLRTGRGRTDTQYF.